A single sample gave rise to the 20 T cell receptor beta chains below, sequenced in a study of T cell repertoires in aging, cancer and after chemotherapy. Amplification of TCR beta used genomic DNA extracted from peripheral blood. TRB rearrangements spanning V, D and J were amplified using mixed TRB-A/B primers. Via MiXCR, TCRdb re-called the multiplex PCR reads, giving one row per CDR3 protein. The sample holds some 6,700 distinct CDR3 sequences; 35% are singletons and the top ten take 40%. The sample consisted of blood. The source of these receptors is a human donor in good health.

This chain links TRBV10-3 with TRBJ2-5, with 7 bases aligning to TRBD1. Germline CDR1 reads ENHRY; CDR2 reads SYGVKD. Trimming took 10 bases from V and 3 from J; bases not matched to a gene: 17. The CDR3 length is 16 residues. The CDR3 spells CATEQGEGAGEETQYF. In DNA form, the CDR3 reads TGTGCCACCGAACAGGGAGAGGGGGCCGGGGAAGAGACCCAGTACTTC.

The V and J genes are TRBV29-1 and TRBJ2-5, with D hard to call. Germline CDR1 is SQVTM and CDR2 is ANQGSEA. The CDR3 totals 10 residues. With 8 bases removed from V and 5 bases from J, the gap between germline ends came to 9 bases. The CDR3 DNA reads as TGCAGCATAGACGGGGAGACCCAGTACTTC. Protein product: CSIDGETQYF.

The chain joins TRBV6-2 or TRBV6-3 to TRBJ2-6; unclear D gene. The germline V gene encodes CDR1 MNHEY and CDR2 SVGEGT. This CDR3 spans 13 amino acids. Between the trimmed V and J ends, which lost 6 bases and 4 bases, there was a span of 7 bases. CDR3 nucleotide sequence: TGTGCCAGCAGACCCATGGGGGCCAACGTCCTGACTTTC. Translated: CASRPMGANVLTF.

The chain recombines TRBV6-4 with TRBJ1-6; D may be TRBD1 (5 bases). Germline lookup yields CDR1 MRHNA and CDR2 SNTAGT. The CDR3 has 14 residues. The V gene lost 8 bases and the J gene lost 3 bases, with 11 bases spanning the gap. The CDR3 coding sequence is TGTGCCAGCCGCAGGGAAGGCTATAATTCACCCCTCCACTTT. Translated: CASRREGYNSPLHF.

This clonotype was seen more than once but under ten times. V usage is TRBV15 and J usage is TRBJ2-3, with 10 bases identical to TRBD2. V was clipped by 0 bases and J by 4 bases; unmatched bases: 4. Germline values: CDR1 LNHNV, CDR2 YYDKDF (reference sequence). CDR3 length: 16 amino acids. The CDR3 DNA reads as TGTGCCACCAGCAGAGATGGGCTAGCGGGGGCAGATACGCAGTATTTT. Its protein is CATSRDGLAGADTQYF.

This clonotype was seen a few times. The rearrangement joins TRBV19 to TRBJ2-5; D is unresolved. Germline CDR1 is LNHDA and CDR2 is SQIVND (reference sequence). V was clipped by 3 bases and J by 0 bases, with 11 bases between them. The CDR3 sequence is 15 residues long. The CDR3 loop reads CASSMGGSHQETQYF. CDR3 in DNA: TGTGCCAGTAGTATGGGTGGCAGCCACCAAGAGACCCAGTACTTC.

Only a few counts were recorded for this clonotype. V and J are TRBV7-2 and TRBJ1-2, with D possibly TRBD1 on 6 matching bases. The germline V and J ends were trimmed by 5 bases and 4 bases, with 8 bases remaining between them. CDR1 SGHTA and CDR2 FQGNSA come from the germline V gene. The length of the CDR3 is 12 residues. The CDR3 loop is CASSPQGYGYTF. Here the CDR3 DNA reads TGTGCCAGCAGCCCACAGGGCTATGGCTACACCTTC.

The chain combines TRBV5-6 with TRBJ1-2; 7 bases align to TRBD1. The CDR3 length is 15 residues. The germline V gene encodes CDR1 SGHDT and CDR2 YYEEEE. The ends lost 3 bases at V and 4 bases at J; junction bases unmatched: 9. This chain's CDR3 is CASSSGQDAPYGYTF. The CDR3 DNA is TGTGCCAGCAGCTCCGGACAGGACGCACCCTATGGCTACACCTTC.

Comments on this clonotype: One end of the junction does not line up with germline, which may come from a read error. The genes are TRBV7-9 and TRBJ2-1, with 10 bases lining up with TRBD1. There are 15 residues in the CDR3. Germline V gives CDR1 SEHNR, CDR2 FQNEAQ (reference sequence). The CDR3 protein is CASSQDRGRANEQFF. Here the CDR3 DNA reads TGCGCCAGCAGCCAAGACAGGGGGCGCGCCAATGAGCAGTTCTTC.

The sample holds a few counts of this clonotype. V is TRBV6-2 or TRBV6-3 and J is TRBJ2-2, with TRBD2 identical over 7 bases. There are 16 residues in the CDR3. V shed 5 bases, J shed 7 bases, and the junction held 13 bases outside the gene matches. Germline-derived CDR1 and CDR2 are MNHEY and SVGEGT. CDR3 protein: CASSGPSAGRGGELFF. As DNA, the CDR3 is TGTGCCAGCAGTGGTCCCTCGGCAGGGAGGGGCGGGGAGCTGTTTTTT.

The rearrangement joins TRBV12-3 or TRBV12-4 to TRBJ2-1, with no clear D. This CDR3 region has 16 residues. Trimming took off 5 bases at V and 4 bases at J, with 18 bases between the two ends. The DNA for the CDR3 is TGTGCCAGCAGTCGTCCTCAGGCGACCCTTTACAATGAGCAGTTCTTC. This sequence encodes CASSRPQATLYNEQFF.

The chain is built from TRBV15 and TRBJ2-5, with D perhaps matching TRBD1 or TRBD2 (5 bases each). Trimming took 8 bases from V and 6 from J, leaving 13 bases between them. CDR1 and CDR2 (germline): LNHNV, YYDKDF (reference sequence). The CDR3 is made up of 12 amino acids. CDR3: CATGGSQKTQYF. CDR3 sequence (DNA): TGTGCCACCGGGGGAAGTCAAAAGACCCAGTACTTC.

The gene calls are TRBV12-3 or TRBV12-4 and TRBJ2-7, with TRBD2 matching over 9 bases. CDR3 length equals 14 residues. The V and J ends lost 6 bases and 4 bases, in that order; junction bases with no gene match: 7. The CDR3 reads CASSLRAGGYEQYF. CDR3 nucleotide sequence: TGTGCCAGCAGCTTAAGGGCGGGAGGGTACGAGCAGTACTTC.

The genes are TRBV19 and TRBJ1-6; D remains ambiguous. The CDR3 runs 13 residues. V lost 10 bases and J 7 bases, leaving 14 bases between the germline ends. In germline, CDR1 is LNHDA, CDR2 SQIVND (reference sequence). This CDR3 reads CATHATENSPLHF. The CDR3 DNA is TGTGCCACCCATGCGACGGAGAATTCACCCCTCCACTTT.

This clonotype was seen only a few times. The chain carries TRBV10-3 and TRBJ1-1, with D uncertain. V lost 3 bases, J lost 1 base, and 18 bases lay in between. The CDR3 loop spans 17 amino acids. In germline, CDR1 is ENHRY, CDR2 SYGVKD. The chain's CDR3 is CAISELRADTTNTEAFF. As DNA, the CDR3 is TGTGCCATCAGTGAACTCAGAGCAGATACAACGAACACTGAAGCTTTCTTT.

This chain uses TRBV28 with TRBJ2-7; TRBD1 is a possible D gene (6 bases). Germline V CDR1 and CDR2: MDHEN, SYDVKM. The V and J ends lost 5 bases and 3 bases respectively, with 17 bases between them. The CDR3 has 15 amino acids. CDR3 region: CASSPLQGGYYEQYF. The CDR3 DNA is TGTGCCAGCAGTCCCTTACAAGGGGGATACTACGAGCAGTACTTC.

This clonotype was counted only a few times. The CDR3 loop reads CASSEAGPTNSPLHF. Here the CDR3 DNA reads TGTGCCAGCAGTGAAGCGGGTCCAACGAATTCACCCCTCCACTTT. V usage is TRBV6-1 and J usage is TRBJ1-6; D uncertain. Trimming cost V 0 bases and J 7 bases, with 10 bases left between them. In germline, CDR1 is MNHNS, CDR2 SASEGT. This CDR3 contains 15 residues.

This clonotype was detected only a few times. CDR3 bases: TGTGCCAGCAGTGGTAGCGGGAGCCCGGTAGAGACCCAGTACTTC. Amino acids: CASSGSGSPVETQYF. The rearrangement uses TRBV6-1 and TRBJ2-5; TRBD2 aligns across 9 bases. Per the germline V gene, CDR1 is MNHNS and CDR2 is SASEGT. J was trimmed by 4 bases and V by 4 bases; bases with no gene match: 7. CDR3 length equals 15 residues.

This rearrangement joins TRBV12-3 or TRBV12-4 to TRBJ1-5, with TRBD1 as a possible D gene (6 bases). This CDR3 has 14 residues. V dropped 6 bases and J dropped 6 bases, with 15 bases sitting between them. The CDR3 DNA follows: TGTGCCAGCAGCCCGAAGAGGGGGGCTCAGCCCCAGCATTTT. Its translation: CASSPKRGAQPQHF.

The V and J genes are TRBV4-2 and TRBJ2-1, with 7 bases identical to TRBD2. The CDR3 runs to 16 residues. V was clipped by 3 bases and J by 7 bases; unmatched bases: 12. In germline, CDR1 is LGHNA, CDR2 YNFKEQ. CDR3 in DNA: TGTGCCAGCAGCCAGGTTGACGGGACTACCTGGAATGAGCAGTTCTTC. Encoded protein: CASSQVDGTTWNEQFF.